The 7 T cell receptor beta chains presented below share a single source sample, sequenced in a study of graft-versus-host responses after intestinal transplantation (dated by TCRdb to the early 2020s). Library generation was performed with the immunoSEQ multiplex PCR assay. Entries here come from immuneACCESS through TCRdb and include only in-frame sequences with V and J called. Some clones fail to appear in such tables; in the studies checked, an unresolved V gene covers under half of the shortfall, and the cause of the remainder is unknown. The sample table contains some 86,000 clones; only one count was recorded for 85% to 95% of them. The ten largest clones take up 5.5% to 7% of the sample. What the time point label conveys for this sample: cells obtained before transplantation from donor or recipient. Which antigens these TCRs recognize remains unknown. The sequenced sample was unstimulated CD8+ T cells sorted from spleen or lymph node cells, obtained before intestinal transplant. These receptors originate from a human donor who received an intestinal transplant.

The genes are TRBV4-1 and TRBJ2-1; 8 nucleotides match TRBD2. The CDR3 is 15 residues long. V shed 5 bases, J shed 4 bases, and the junction held 7 bases outside the gene matches. Per germline, CDR1 MGHRA and CDR2 YSYEKL. Here the CDR3 DNA reads TGCGCCAGCAGCAGGACAGTAGCGGGGTACAATGAGCAGTTCTTC. Its translation is CASSRTVAGYNEQFF.

In this sample, this clone turned up once. The chain employs TRBV28 and TRBJ2-3, with TRBD2 identical over 11 bases. V shed 0 bases and J 2 bases; nucleotides not matched to a gene: 1. Germline V gene sequence: CDR1 MDHEN, CDR2 SYDVKM. The CDR3 extends over 16 amino acids. CDR3: CASSLWGLADTDTQYF. The CDR3 DNA is TGTGCCAGCAGTTTATGGGGACTAGCGGACACAGATACGCAGTATTTT.

This clone was counted between two and nine times. The chain couples TRBV6-6 to TRBJ1-2; 8 nucleotides align to TRBD1. The ends lost 4 bases at V and 8 bases at J; junction bases unmatched: 12. The germline CDR1 and CDR2 sequences are MNHNY and SVGAGI (reference sequence). There are 15 residues in the CDR3. DNA for the CDR3: TGTGCCAGCAGTTCCGGGACAGGAGCCTTTTCGGGCTACACCTTC. As protein: CASSSGTGAFSGYTF.

This clone came up once. V gene TRBV28 combines with J gene TRBJ2-7; D not certain. Trimming took off 3 bases at V and 0 bases at J, with 9 bases between the two ends. CDR1 and CDR2 from the germline V gene are MDHEN and SYDVKM. The CDR3 totals 14 residues. Written as DNA, the CDR3 is TGTGCCAGCAGTTTGGAGTTCCTCTCCTACGAGCAGTACTTC. It specifies CASSLEFLSYEQYF.

V gene TRBV11-2 combines with J gene TRBJ2-1; 7 nucleotides match TRBD2. The V gene end was trimmed by 5 bases and the J gene end by 3 bases; junction bases not matched to a gene: 10. The CDR3 extends over 16 amino acids. The germline V gene has CDR1 SGHAT and CDR2 FQNNGV. This CDR3 is CASSPPGGVDYNEQFF. DNA of the CDR3: TGTGCCAGCAGCCCGCCGGGGGGAGTTGACTACAATGAGCAGTTCTTC.

The CDR3 sequence is CASSLSDGDYYGYTF. CDR3 sequence (DNA): TGTGCCAGCAGTCTATCGGACGGGGACTACTATGGCTACACCTTC. V gene TRBV11-3 combines with J gene TRBJ1-2; a possible D gene is TRBD1 (5 bases). Trimming removed 6 bases from V and 3 bases from J, with 17 bases in between. This CDR3 is built from 15 residues. Germline assignment: CDR1 SGHNT and CDR2 YENEEA. The variable domain in full, with the rest retrieved from reference TRBV11-3 and TRBJ1-2, is EAGVVQSPRYKIIEKKQPVAFWCNPISGHNTLYWYLQNLGQGPELLIRYENEEAVDDSQLPKDRFSAERLKGVDSTLKIQPAELGDSAVYLCASSLSDGDYYGYTFGSGTRLTVV.

This clone has a handful of counts. CDR3 loop: CASSQGGGGNQPQHF. The DNA for the CDR3 is TGTGCCAGCAGCCAGGGGGGGGGAGGCAATCAGCCCCAGCATTTT. The chain links TRBV11-2 to TRBJ1-5; 7 bases are shared with TRBD1. Germline V gene sequence: CDR1 SGHAT, CDR2 FQNNGV. Trimming cost V 5 bases and J 2 bases; bases outside gene matches: 6. The CDR3 is made up of 15 amino acids. The full variable domain, rest sourced from reference TRBV11-2 and TRBJ1-5, is EAGVAQSPRYKIIEKRQSVAFWCNPISGHATLYWYQQILGQGPKLLIQFQNNGVVDDSQLPKDRFSAERLKGVDSTLKIQPAKLEDSAVYLCASSQGGGGNQPQHFGDGTRLSIL.